Listed below are T cell receptor beta chains from one sample, sequenced in a study of blood T cell repertoires in COVID-19. Some clones are missing from TCRdb's copy, which holds only in-frame ones; the method was immunoSEQ multiplex PCR. The table has around 140,000 clones, about four fifths seen once; the top ten hold around 3.8%. The source material was peripheral blood. The receptors here all came from a man aged 65 to 85 who had recovered from COVID-19. Each CDR3 is given with its conserved first and last residue. The order of the fields is V gene, J gene, CDR3 length, clone size, CDR3 protein. The size of a clone is reported for some rows only, either as once, few or many, or as a class for expanded clones.

v_gene: TRBV12-5; j_gene: TRBJ1-1; len: 16; abundance: .; CDR3aa: CASGLVHRGVNTEAFF
v_gene: TRBV19; j_gene: TRBJ1-1; len: 14; abundance: .; CDR3aa: CASSERDLNTEAFF
v_gene: TRBV12-3/TRBV12-4; j_gene: TRBJ2-7; len: 12; abundance: .; CDR3aa: CASSLIGGEQYF
v_gene: TRBV6-1; j_gene: TRBJ2-7; len: 17; abundance: once; CDR3aa: CASSEAPSGAGSYEQYF
v_gene: TRBV9; j_gene: TRBJ2-5; len: 15; abundance: once; CDR3aa: CASSDSGRAGETQYF
v_gene: TRBV5-1; j_gene: TRBJ2-7; len: 15; abundance: .; CDR3aa: CASSLWTGEGYEQYF
v_gene: TRBV3-1/TRBV3-2; j_gene: TRBJ2-7; len: 14; abundance: .; CDR3aa: CASSQEPGYHEQYF
v_gene: TRBV5-1; j_gene: TRBJ2-1; len: 14; abundance: .; CDR3aa: CASYPPGQLDEQFF
v_gene: TRBV4-2; j_gene: TRBJ1-3; len: 15; abundance: few; CDR3aa: CASNSAGGVGNTIYF
v_gene: TRBV27; j_gene: TRBJ2-7; len: 11; abundance: .; CDR3aa: CASNQGYEQYF
v_gene: TRBV7-2; j_gene: TRBJ2-3; len: 14; abundance: .; CDR3aa: CASSSLRLRDTQYF